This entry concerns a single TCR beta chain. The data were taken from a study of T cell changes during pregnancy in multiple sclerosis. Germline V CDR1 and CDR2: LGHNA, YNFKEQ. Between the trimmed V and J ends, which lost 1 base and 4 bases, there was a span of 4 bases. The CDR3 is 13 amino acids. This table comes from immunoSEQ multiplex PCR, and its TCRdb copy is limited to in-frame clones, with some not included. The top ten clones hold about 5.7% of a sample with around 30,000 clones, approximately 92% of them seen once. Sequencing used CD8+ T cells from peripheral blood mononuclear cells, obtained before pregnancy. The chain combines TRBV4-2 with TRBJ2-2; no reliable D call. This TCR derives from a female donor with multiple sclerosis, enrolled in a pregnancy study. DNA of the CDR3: TGTGCCAGCAGCCAAGCTTCCACCGGGGAGCTGTTTTTT. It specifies CASSQASTGELFF.